The text below deals with one T cell receptor (beta chain). In the original processing: Reference gene primer amplification gave estimated nucleated cell counts. Measured with immunoSEQ multiplex PCR; TCRdb has only the in-frame clones, and not every one. That table is the source of V, J and clone size, and D and trimming were worked out from the DNA. This repertoire shows some 100,000 clones, 88% found once; its top ten account for 7.5% to 9.5%. The data belong to a study of blood T cell repertoires in COVID-19. Whole-study context: Sites across the United States, Italy and Spain contributed samples from acute and convalescent COVID-19. Sources were T cells, B-cell-depleted T cells, or PBMCs; the material itself was cDNA or gDNA.

The V end lost 3 bases, the J end lost 0 bases, and 13 bases lay between the germline ends. The CDR3 contains 15 residues. Germline V gene lookup returns CDR1 GTSNPN and CDR2 SVGIG (reference sequence). The specimen was peripheral blood. This clonotype was sampled from a woman between 70 and 85 years old with acute or convalescent COVID-19. The chain carries TRBV30 and TRBJ2-3, with D perhaps matching TRBD2 (6 bases). CDR3 protein: CAWRPLATSTDTQYF. In DNA, the CDR3 is TGTGCCTGGAGGCCCCTAGCGACTAGCACAGATACGCAGTATTTT.